This TCR beta chain derives from a study of OX40 agonist ivuxolimab in advanced cancers. Across the whole study: As their treatment, patients were administered ivuxolimab, an agonistic anti-OX40 (CD134) antibody. Mean age 60 years, range 23 to 79; approximately 80% male. Points from the study as a whole: Expanded clones tended on average to be more numerous among CD8+ T cells than CD4+. A proportion of nonresponders additionally exhibited low normalized T-cell clonal expansion.

The CDR3 totals 16 residues. The junction had 12 bases not matched to a gene; V was cut back by 4 bases and J by 3 bases. Germline loops: CDR1 MGHRA, CDR2 YSYEKL. The data were produced by immunoSEQ multiplex PCR, yet TCRdb's version contains in-frame clones alone and is incomplete. The sample has roughly 77,000 clones, roughly 90% seen once. A word on this clone: Its antigen remains unknown.

The TCR originated in an adult with an advanced solid tumor such as melanoma, head and neck, liver or kidney cancer. This rearrangement joins TRBV4-1 to TRBJ2-7; TRBD1 aligns across 7 bases. Sequencing was performed on CD4+ or CD8+ T cells sorted from blood, taken in a trial of the OX40 agonist ivuxolimab. This CDR3 is CASSPMGIQGIYEQYF. CDR3 nucleotide sequence: TGCGCCAGCAGCCCCATGGGGATACAGGGGATCTACGAGCAGTACTTC.